This T cell receptor beta chain was documented in a study of memory CD4+ T cells and cytomegalovirus serostatus. Study-wide points: CD4+ memory repertoires contained about 40% of the roughly 160 reported CMV TCRbeta sequences. Repertoires predicted CMV serostatus with median bootstrapped AUC of roughly 0.95.

In the case of this clone: The antigen remains unidentified. The junction does not match germline at one end; this may be a read error.

TCRdb's table, derived via immunoSEQ multiplex PCR, lists solely in-frame clones and lacks some. The table has 35,000 to 50,000 clones, 60% to 85% seen once. The sort gate was single viable CD3+CD4+CD8-CD45RO+ cells for memory CD4+ T cells. Positive selection with CD4 microbeads enriched total CD4+ T cells. Sample: memory CD4+ T cells from blood. This TCR was sampled from an adult in good health and CMV-seronegative.

The CDR3, as DNA: TGTGCCAGCTCTAGCCTCTCCCCGGACAGGGGGTCGTCTCTCTTT. Translated: CASSSLSPDRGSSLF. This sequence joins TRBV6-6 and TRBJ1-1, with 10 bases matching TRBD1. CDR1 MNHNY and CDR2 SVGAGI come from the germline V gene (reference sequence). This CDR3 contains 15 residues.